This T cell receptor beta chain was sequenced during a study of shared clonotypes between healthy human individuals. At the level of the study: Per donor, CD8 memory used one plate, CD8 naive used two, CD4 memory used three and CD4 naive used three.

Trimming pared 5 bases from V and 2 bases from J, leaving 9 bases between. CDR1 and CDR2 from the germline V gene are MNHEY and SVGAGI. The CDR3 runs to 14 residues. Profiled with immunoSEQ multiplex PCR; TCRdb holds only in-frame clones, not every one. The sample has 1.4 million to 1.5 million clones, 96% seen once. On this clone: The antigen is unknown.

Points from the study as a whole: Non-shared clonotypes had lower generation probabilities than clonotypes shared by all four sorted-subset donors. Clonotype sharing across several donors was observed for around 4.5% of naive CD4 clonotypes. At large depth, rarefaction still showed sorted-subset sequencing to be incomplete.

The sequenced sample was naive CD4+ T cells sorted from blood. As to subset: CD45RA+ positively selected. This receptor was identified in a man under 40 in good health. The genes are TRBV6-5 and TRBJ2-2; tentative D call: TRBD1 (6 bases). Written as DNA, the CDR3 is TGTGCCAGCAGTCGGACAGCTAACACCGGGGAGCTGTTTTTT. Protein sequence: CASSRTANTGELFF.